Included here is one TCR beta chain sequence, with context. These data belong to a study of blood T cell repertoires in COVID-19. The overall study: The origin of the acute and convalescent COVID-19 samples was the United States, Italy and Spain. The cDNA or gDNA used as material had been derived from T cells, B-cell-depleted T cells, or PBMCs.

The data were produced by immunoSEQ multiplex PCR, yet TCRdb's version contains in-frame clones alone and is incomplete. Altogether roughly 280,000 clones are present, around 88% being singletons, with the ten largest covering nearly 2%. This clonotype was sampled from a man aged 25 to 40 with active or convalescent COVID-19. The sample was peripheral blood.

The CDR3 sequence is CASSRVGGTGYEQYF. The CDR3 nucleotides are TGTGCCAGCAGCCGCGTCGGAGGGACAGGATACGAGCAGTACTTC. The chain carries TRBV5-4 and TRBJ2-7; 8 bases align to TRBD1. V lost 4 bases, J lost 4 bases, and 10 bases stayed unmatched. The CDR3 runs to 15 residues. From germline, CDR1 is SGHNT and CDR2 YYREEE (reference sequence).